Shown below are 9 T cell receptor beta chains from a single sample sequenced in a study of tumor-infiltrating lymphocytes in primary liver carcinoma. A primer in the constant region served to generate TCR beta cDNA from approximately 500 ng of total RNA. Construction of TCR beta libraries relied on three successive nested multiplex PCR rounds employing slightly modified ARM-PCR. Rounds one and two of PCR, each of roughly 10 cycles, were primed with TRBV1-TRBV30 forward primers and a C-beta reverse primer. TCRdb reprocessed the multiplex PCR reads with MiXCR, giving one entry per CDR3 protein. The table shows more than 90,000 distinct CDR3 sequences, with around two thirds occurring only once. Without any cell sorting, about 19-31 mg of bulk tissue yielded co-extracted RNA and DNA. What was sequenced was liver tumor tissue from sampling region 2. As to subset: tumor region T2, inferior pole. Source of these receptors: a woman aged 60 to 75 with primary liver carcinoma and hepatitis B virus infection.

The chain links TRBV11-3 to TRBJ2-1, with D possibly matching TRBD2 (6 bases). V was cut by 4 bases and J by 6 bases, with 22 bases left in between. Germline-derived CDR1 and CDR2 are SGHNT and YENEEA. This CDR3 is built from 17 residues. The CDR3 DNA follows: TGTGCCAGCAGCTCCCGGGAGTCGCGCACCATGGGCAATGAGCAGTTCTTC. Amino acids: CASSSRESRTMGNEQFF.

The chain recombines TRBV6-5 with TRBJ2-4; no definite D call. This CDR3 is 15 amino acids long. The germline V gene has CDR1 MNHEY and CDR2 SVGAGI. The CDR3 DNA reads as TGTGCTAGACGAGGCAGTATGTTAGCCAAAAACATTCAGTACTTC. As protein: CARRGSMLAKNIQYF.

Comments on this clonotype: At one end the junction does not follow the germline gene, possibly because of a read error. CDR3 amino acids: CVISWPPGLAALGETQYF. As DNA, the CDR3 is TGTGTCATCAGTTGGCCCCCGGGACTAGCGGCCCTGGGAGAGACCCAGTACTTC. The chain combines TRBV10-3 with TRBJ2-5; 11 positions match TRBD2. Germline V gene sequence: CDR1 ENHRY, CDR2 SYGVKD. The CDR3 is 18 residues long.

This clonotype was counted once. This sequence joins TRBV5-1 and TRBJ1-2; tentative D call: TRBD1 (6 bases). The germline gives CDR1 SGHRS, CDR2 YFSETQ. The CDR3 contains 14 residues. With 0 bases removed from V and 10 bases from J, the gap between germline ends came to 16 bases. The CDR3 here is CASSLDRGRDDYTF. The DNA of the CDR3 is TGCGCCAGCAGCTTGGATCGGGGGCGCGATGACTACACCTTC.

About this clonotype: Mismatch with germline at one junction end may stem from a read error. The chain couples TRBV11-3 to TRBJ2-2; 10 bases agree with TRBD2. Germline V CDR1 and CDR2: SGHNT, YENEEA. The CDR3 is 17 residues long. CDR3 coding DNA: TGTGCCAGTAACCCGAACCCGATTCTAGCGGGAGTTGGGGAGCTCCTTTTT. It is translated as CASNPNPILAGVGELLF.

This clonotype came up many times. The chain uses TRBV6-5 and TRBJ2-2; no reliable D call. This CDR3 is 13 amino acids long. Germline CDR1 reads MNHEY; CDR2 reads SVGAGI. The V gene lost 6 bases and the J gene lost 6 bases, with 11 bases spanning the gap. CDR3 DNA: TGTGCCAGCAGATCACAGTTTTCCGGGGAGCTGTTTTTT. Translation: CASRSQFSGELFF.

About this clonotype itself: No conserved phenylalanine or tryptophan is present at the end of the CDR3, so a read error is the likely explanation. The chain combines TRBV4-1 with TRBJ1-1, with D tentatively TRBD1 (6 bases). The CDR3 spans 15 residues. Per the germline V gene, CDR1 is MGHRA and CDR2 is YSYEKL. The CDR3 reads CASSQLGRGDTEAFL. CDR3 in DNA: TGCGCCAGTAGCCAACTCGGCAGGGGTGACACTGAAGCTTTCCTT.

Notes on this clonotype: This CDR3 is missing its conserved last phenylalanine or tryptophan, likely due to a read error. The rearrangement links TRBV12-3 or TRBV12-4 to TRBJ2-1, with D uncertain. V lost 8 bases, J lost 7 bases, and 9 bases lay in between. CDR3 length: 11 amino acids. CDR3 coding DNA: TGTGCCAGCTTGAAAGTTAATGAGCAGTTCCTC. Its translation: CASLKVNEQFL.

A remark on this clonotype: This may come from a read error, since a much larger clone is one base off. V is TRBV28 and J is TRBJ2-1; D gene unclear. The CDR3 is made up of 14 amino acids. Trimming removed 5 bases from V and 2 bases from J, with 10 bases in between. Germline CDR1 MDHEN, CDR2 SYDVKM. The DNA of the CDR3 is TGTGCCAGCAGTCTCAGGCGAACCTACAATGAGCAGTTCTTC. Its protein product is CASSLRRTYNEQFF.